A selection of T cell receptor beta chains follows, all from one sample in a study of blood T cell repertoires in COVID-19. Produced via immunoSEQ multiplex PCR; TCRdb's table is partial and in-frame only. Here the sample spans about 120,000 clones, around 88% being singletons. The sequencing input was peripheral blood. These receptors were obtained from a man aged 50 to 60 with acute or convalescent COVID-19. CDR3s include the opening cysteine and the closing phenylalanine or tryptophan. The D gene is left open where the match is weak. Clone size is given for some rows only: seen once, a few or many times, or a class if the clone is expanded.

j_call cdr3_length d_call clone_size v_call cdr3_nt cdr3_aa
TRBJ2-1 16 . . TRBV10-2 TGCGCCAGCAGTGATTGGGGGACTGCAGGCTACAATGAGCAGTTCTTC CASSDWGTAGYNEQFF
TRBJ1-5 15 . . TRBV6-2/TRBV6-3 TGTGCCAGCAGCCCAGATAATCGGCCGGGGCAGCCCCAGCATTTT CASSPDNRPGQPQHF
TRBJ1-1 16 . . TRBV5-6 TGTGCCAGCAGCTTGAGAGCGGGGGTTGGGACCATGGAAGCTTTCTTT CASSLRAGVGTMEAFF
TRBJ1-2 14 . . TRBV5-1 TGCGCCAGCAGCTCGCAGGGAAGCTCCTATGGCTACACCTTC CASSSQGSSYGYTF
TRBJ1-5 16 TRBD1 . TRBV19 TGTGCCAGTAGTATCATCGGGACAGGGGGCAATCAGCCCCAGCATTTT CASSIIGTGGNQPQHF
TRBJ2-2 16 TRBD2 . TRBV7-2 TGTGCCAGCAGCACCCCTAGCGGGAGGGAAACCGGGGAGCTGTTTTTT CASSTPSGRETGELFF
TRBJ1-2 14 TRBD1 . TRBV27 TGTGCCAGCACCCCTCTGACAGGGTCGGATGGCTACACCTTC CASTPLTGSDGYTF
TRBJ1-1 15 . . TRBV2 TGTGCCAGCAGAAAAAGAGAGGGTGGGAACACTGAAGCTTTCTTT CASRKREGGNTEAFF
TRBJ2-3 16 . . TRBV5-1 TGCGCCAGCAGCTTGGGGGCAGGTTTAAGCACAGATACGCAGTATTTT CASSLGAGLSTDTQYF
TRBJ2-1 16 TRBD2 . TRBV5-1 TGCGCCAGCAGCTTGGCCAGACTAGCGGACTACAATGAGCAGTTCTTC CASSLARLADYNEQFF
TRBJ1-2 18 . . TRBV2 TGTGCCAGCAGTTTCTCCCTTCCGGGTCAGAGAGCTAACTATGGCTACACCTTC CASSFSLPGQRANYGYTF
TRBJ2-1 16 TRBD1 once TRBV24-1 TGTGCCACCAGTGACACAGGGGATCTAGCCTACAATGAGCAGTTCTTC CATSDTGDLAYNEQFF
TRBJ1-2 14 TRBD1 . TRBV2 TGTGCCAGCAGGGAGGGGACAGGGACGGGCGGCTACACCTTC CASREGTGTGGYTF
TRBJ1-4 15 . once TRBV4-2 TGTGCCAGCAGCCAAGATCCGGTCAGGGCTAGCGAACTGTTTTTT CASSQDPVRASELFF
TRBJ2-7 14 TRBD1 . TRBV2 TGTGCCAGCAATAGGGACAGGGCAACCTACGAGCAGTACTTC CASNRDRATYEQYF
TRBJ1-1 15 . . TRBV18 TGTGCCAGCTCAGGGCAGGGGCATATGAACACTGAAGCTTTCTTT CASSGQGHMNTEAFF
TRBJ1-1 14 . few TRBV7-8 TGTGCCAGCAGCCCCAGGGGAAGGTTGGGTGAAGCTTTCTTT CASSPRGRLGEAFF
TRBJ1-5 13 . . TRBV5-5 TGTGCCAGCAGCTTGTCCGGCAATCAGCCCCAGCATTTT CASSLSGNQPQHF
TRBJ2-7 15 TRBD1 . TRBV18 TGTGCCAGCTCACCCCTGGGGGACAGTGCCTACGAGCAGTACTTC CASSPLGDSAYEQYF
TRBJ2-3 13 . . TRBV19 TGTGCCAGTAGTTACAGATTGGAAGATACGCAGTATTTT CASSYRLEDTQYF